This T cell receptor (beta chain) emerged from a study of CD8+CD57+ T cells in acquired aplastic anemia (dated by TCRdb to the late 2010s). With respect to the entire study: DNA extracted from sorted CD4+ and CD8+ cells had a mean of around 3 ug, with a range of roughly 0.18 to 27.4 ug. CD8+CD57+ expansion was defined as a frequency above the mean frequency observed in healthy subjects.

Expansion of CD8+CD57+ cells had been shown by flow cytometry in the patients chosen for sequencing. Severe acquired aplastic anemia was diagnosed in all patients according to International Study of Aplastic Anemia and Agranulocytosis and Camitta criteria. No therapy had been received by the patients at the time of blood sampling. TCR repertoires of sorted CD4+ and CD8+ blood T cells from severe aplastic anemia patients and healthy subjects were deep-sequenced in the study. Patients were enrolled under clinicaltrials.gov protocols 00001620, 01623167, 00001397, 00071045, 00081523 and 00961064 in the USA. Ficoll-Paque density gradient centrifugation was used to isolate peripheral blood mononuclear cells. Before DNA extraction, CD4+ and CD8+ T cells were sorted with FACS or magnetic beads. From V the trimming removes 0 bases and from J it removes 10 bases, while the gene matches leave 6 bases of the junction unaccounted for. The CDR3 covers 15 residues, taking in both the cysteine and the phenylalanine. CDR3 DNA only is kept here, 45 bases in frame from base 1. CDR1 and CDR2 are drawn from the germline V gene: SGHRS, YFSETQ.

Genomic DNA was used as template for profiling of TCR beta VDJ combinations and CDR3 sequences. TCR repertoire sequencing was run on an Illumina HiSeq 2000. The original methods were these. TRBV/TRBJ rearrangement plots, CDR3 size and DJ length profiles, and Simpson's diversity index were used to evaluate the repertoires. Whichever DNA sequence was most abundant in the deep sequencing data was defined as the immunodominant clone. CDR3 amino acid sequences were screened for sharing across subjects and were compared with published repertoires and the VDJdb database. TCRdb redid the processing of the public reads, applying fastp at Q25 and MiXCR, and retained in-frame beta chains. Merged by CDR3 protein, the rows form single entries marked with the most common genes and DNA. Clone size and V and J calls follow TCRdb, not the original study. The sample profile shows roughly 280,000 distinct CDR3 sequences; roughly 53% of them were found once. The top ten clones comprise 1.3% of the sample.

Study-level results and caveats: Between patients and healthy controls, no significant difference in CD8+ Simpson's diversity was found (P=0.060). Although twenty-nine CD8+ CDR3 sequences were shared by patients and controls, these sequences appeared highly expressed in patients and within the immunodominant clones of patients.

A remark on this clonotype: The antigen it binds to is not known. Base qualities are missing; no much larger clone stands one base away.

The sequence links TRBV5-1 to TRBJ1-6; TRBD1 fits 8 bases in the junction. This clonotype was obtained from a human donor with aplastic anemia. The source material was sorted CD4+, CD8+, or CD8+CD57+ T cells (not recorded which) from PBMCs. The CDR3 sequence is CASSLGTGYYSPLHF. The DNA reads TGCGCCAGCAGCTTGGGGACAGGGTATTACTCACCCCTCCACTTT. With all but the CDR3 taken from the reference TRBV5-1 and TRBJ1-6 genes, the full variable domain is: KAGVTQTPRYLIKTRGQQVTLSCSPISGHRSVSWYQQTPGQGLQFLFEYFSETQRNKGNFPGRFSGRQFSNSRSEMNVSTLELGDSALYLCASSLGTGYYSPLHFGNGTRLTVT.